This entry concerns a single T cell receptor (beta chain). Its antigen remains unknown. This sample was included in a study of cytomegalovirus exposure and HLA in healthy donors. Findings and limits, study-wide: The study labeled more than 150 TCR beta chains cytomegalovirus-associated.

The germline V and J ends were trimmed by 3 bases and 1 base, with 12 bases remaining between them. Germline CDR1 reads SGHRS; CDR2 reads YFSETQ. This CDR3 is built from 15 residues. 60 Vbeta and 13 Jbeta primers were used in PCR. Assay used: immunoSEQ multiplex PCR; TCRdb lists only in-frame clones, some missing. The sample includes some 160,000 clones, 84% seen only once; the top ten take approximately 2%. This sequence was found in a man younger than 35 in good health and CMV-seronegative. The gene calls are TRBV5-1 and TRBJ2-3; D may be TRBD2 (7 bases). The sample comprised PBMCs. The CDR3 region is CASSWGAGGTDTQYF. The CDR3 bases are TGCGCCAGCAGCTGGGGGGCGGGGGGCACAGATACGCAGTATTTT. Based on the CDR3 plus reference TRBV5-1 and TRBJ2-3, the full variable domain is KAGVTQTPRYLIKTRGQQVTLSCSPISGHRSVSWYQQTPGQGLQFLFEYFSETQRNKGNFPGRFSGRQFSNSRSEMNVSTLELGDSALYLCASSWGAGGTDTQYFGPGTRLTVL.